The 23 T cell receptor beta chains reported below all come from one sample, sequenced in a study of T-cell memory formation after mild COVID-19. TCRdb fed the 5' RACE reads into MiXCR, producing one record per CDR3 protein. The sample yields about 290,000 distinct CDR3 sequences, about a sixth seen once. Sequenced sample: PBMCs or a T cell subset sorted from them (not recorded which). The receptors originated from a man aged 18 to 29 who had mild COVID-19 (a few samples of this study predate the infection). Cell type and time point are not known.

The rearrangement joins TRBV20-1 to TRBJ1-5; D not resolved. The germline gives CDR1 DFQATT, CDR2 SNEGSKA (reference sequence). Trimming took 3 bases from V and 8 from J, leaving 17 bases between them. CDR3 length: 14 residues. The CDR3 DNA follows: TGCAGTGCTAGTGTGAGGTCCCGGCGGGAGCCCCAGCATTTT. It translates to CSASVRSRREPQHF.

The V call is TRBV15, the J call TRBJ2-3, with unresolved D. Between the trimmed V and J ends, which lost 3 bases and 2 bases, there was a span of 9 bases. Germline values: CDR1 LNHNV, CDR2 YYDKDF (reference sequence). This CDR3 comprises 14 residues. CDR3 residues: CATSSGPNTDTQYF. The CDR3 nucleotides read TGTGCCACCAGCAGTGGACCAAACACAGATACGCAGTATTTT.

This clonotype came up a few times. The chain employs TRBV6-1 and TRBJ1-5; D not certain. The CDR3 covers 13 residues. The ends were cut back, 11 bases at V and 0 bases at J, with 11 bases in the middle. Germline V gene sequence: CDR1 MNHNS, CDR2 SASEGT. The CDR3 spells CAGAHDSNQPQHF. The DNA for the CDR3 is TGTGCCGGAGCGCACGATAGCAATCAGCCCCAGCATTTT.

This clonotype has more than one count but fewer than ten. The genes are TRBV15 and TRBJ1-1; D call uncertain. V lost 5 bases and J lost 6, with 16 bases in between. CDR1 and CDR2 (germline): LNHNV, YYDKDF (reference sequence). The CDR3 spans 14 residues. The CDR3 protein is CATSRVASRAEAFF. CDR3 bases: TGTGCCACCAGCCGGGTGGCTTCCCGCGCTGAAGCTTTCTTT. Full variable domain (missing parts from reference TRBV15 and TRBJ1-1): DAMVIQNPRYQVTQFGKPVTLSCSQTLNHNVMYWYQQKSSQAPKLLFHYYDKDFNNEADTPDNFQSRRPNTSFCFLDIRSPGLGDTAMYLCATSRVASRAEAFFGQGTRLTVV.

The V call is TRBV6-5, the J call TRBJ1-1; a possible D gene is TRBD1 (5 bases). The V gene's germline CDR1 is MNHEY and CDR2 SVGAGI. The ends were cut back, 1 base at V and 5 bases at J, with 20 bases in the middle. The CDR3 loop spans 17 amino acids. CDR3 sequence reads: CASSYFYNAGWVTEAFF. CDR3 DNA: TGTGCCAGCAGTTACTTCTACAATGCAGGGTGGGTGACTGAAGCTTTCTTT.

There are many counts of this clonotype. The chain couples TRBV4-1 to TRBJ1-4; D is unclear. Germline CDR1 is MGHRA and CDR2 is YSYEKL. The ends were cut back, 4 bases at V and 5 bases at J, with 11 bases in the middle. CDR3 size: 14 residues. The CDR3 reads CASSRRLSNEKLFF. Here the CDR3 DNA reads TGCGCCAGCAGCCGCCGGCTTTCAAATGAAAAACTGTTTTTT.

In its sample, this clonotype was seen a few times. The rearrangement links TRBV7-2 to TRBJ2-7; 7 bases are shared with TRBD2. The V and J ends lost 0 bases and 2 bases, in that order; junction bases with no gene match: 4. The CDR3 runs 15 residues. In germline, CDR1 is SGHTA, CDR2 FQGNSA. The chain's CDR3 is CASSLASGQAYEQYF. The CDR3 DNA sequence: TGTGCCAGCAGCTTAGCTAGCGGGCAGGCCTACGAGCAGTACTTC.

CDR3 loop: CASRRDAASTDTQYF. The CDR3 DNA sequence: TGCGCCAGCAGGCGGGACGCGGCTAGCACAGATACGCAGTATTTT. This chain uses TRBV5-1 with TRBJ2-3, with D possibly matching TRBD2 (6 bases). Per the germline V gene, CDR1 is SGHRS and CDR2 is YFSETQ. Trimming stripped 5 bases from V and 0 bases from J, with 13 bases between. The CDR3 loop spans 15 amino acids. The whole variable domain, filled in from reference TRBV5-1 and TRBJ2-3, reads KAGVTQTPRYLIKTRGQQVTLSCSPISGHRSVSWYQQTPGQGLQFLFEYFSETQRNKGNFPGRFSGRQFSNSRSEMNVSTLELGDSALYLCASRRDAASTDTQYFGPGTRLTVL.

The chain employs TRBV4-1 and TRBJ2-7, with D possibly matching TRBD1 (5 bases). Germline V gives CDR1 MGHRA, CDR2 YSYEKL. CDR3 length equals 11 residues. Trimming stripped 9 bases from V and 6 bases from J, with 12 bases between. The CDR3 DNA reads TGCGCCAGGCGTAAAAGGGGCGAGCAGTACGTC. Protein: CARRKRGEQYV.

This clonotype was detected ten times or more. The chain carries TRBV21-1 and TRBJ2-7; TRBD1 is the table's D call, not checked against the DNA. TRBV21-1 is labeled a pseudogene. The CDR3 extends over 15 amino acids. CDR3 coding DNA: TGTGCCAGCAGCCCCGGACAGGTCCTCTCCTACGAGCAGTACGTC. This sequence encodes CASSPGQVLSYEQYV.

V and J are TRBV3-2 and TRBJ2-7; the D call of TRBD1 is as the table states it, not checked on the DNA. TRBV3-2 represents a pseudogene. The length of the CDR3 is 19 residues. The CDR3 DNA follows: TGTGCCAGCAGCCTCCGGGACAGGGCCTCCGGACTGTCCTCCTACGAGCAGTACTTC. The encoded protein is CASSLRDRASGLSSYEQYF.

This clonotype was observed a handful of times. The V gene is TRBV30, the J gene TRBJ2-7; 7 bases map to TRBD1. CDR3 size: 15 residues. The V segment lost 1 base and the J segment 1 base; nucleotides outside the gene matches: 7. Germline CDR1 and CDR2: GTSNPN and SVGIG (reference sequence). The CDR3 spells CAWSGRQGLSYEQYF. CDR3 nucleotides: TGTGCCTGGAGTGGGCGACAGGGCTTATCCTACGAGCAGTACTTC.

This chain links TRBV5-1 with TRBJ2-7; no clear D. Germline CDR1 reads SGHRS; CDR2 reads YFSETQ. This CDR3 spans 13 amino acids. With 3 bases removed from V and 6 bases from J, the gap between germline ends came to 13 bases. DNA for the CDR3: TGCGCCAGCAGCTCTGGCCCCACGGGCGAGCAGTACTTC. It translates to CASSSGPTGEQYF.

This chain uses TRBV9 with TRBJ1-3; D unresolved. The V end was cut by 5 bases, the J end by 0 bases, with 12 bases between. This CDR3 comprises 15 residues. CDR1 is SGDLS, CDR2 YYNGEE, per germline. CDR3 sequence (DNA): TGTGCCAGCAGTGACGGACTATTCTCTGGAAACACCATATATTTT. Encoded protein: CASSDGLFSGNTIYF.

The chain has TRBV19 and TRBJ1-6, with 11 positions matching TRBD1. From germline, CDR1 is LNHDA and CDR2 SQIVND (reference sequence). This CDR3 comprises 16 residues. J was trimmed by 5 bases and V by 5 bases; bases with no gene match: 5. The CDR3 DNA reads as TGTGCCAGTAGTTACCCGGACAGGGGGCATAATTCACCCCTCCACTTT. Its translation: CASSYPDRGHNSPLHF.

V gene TRBV12-3 or TRBV12-4 combines with J gene TRBJ2-2; D may be TRBD1 (6 bases). CDR3 length: 16 residues. V was shortened by 6 bases and J by 1 base, with 15 bases between the two germline ends. The CDR3 is CASSHRALGNTGELFF. For the CDR3, the DNA is TGTGCCAGCAGCCACAGGGCCCTTGGGAACACCGGGGAGCTGTTTTTT.

This sequence joins TRBV14 and TRBJ2-2, with D maybe TRBD1 (6 bases). This CDR3 contains 16 residues. The V gene lost 1 base and the J gene lost 4 bases, with 13 bases spanning the gap. CDR1 and CDR2 from the germline V gene are SGHDN and FVKESK. This chain's CDR3 is CASSQAWGLVTGELFF. The CDR3 nucleotides read TGTGCCAGCAGCCAAGCCTGGGGGCTAGTCACCGGGGAGCTGTTTTTT.

Only a few counts were recorded for this clonotype. This chain uses TRBV9 with TRBJ2-3, with D perhaps matching TRBD1 (6 bases). Per germline, CDR1 SGDLS and CDR2 YYNGEE. CDR3 length: 15 amino acids. Trimming left V 0 bases short and J 1 base short, with 9 bases between. For the CDR3, the DNA is TGTGCCAGCAGCGTAGGCTCAGGGGGCACAGATACGCAGTATTTT. Its translation: CASSVGSGGTDTQYF.

The V gene is TRBV7-2, the J gene TRBJ2-3; D is possibly TRBD1 (5 bases). V was pared by 2 bases and J by 0 bases, with 12 bases between. The CDR3 extends over 16 amino acids. Germline V gene sequence: CDR1 SGHTA, CDR2 FQGNSA. The CDR3 is CASSLPQQASTDTQYF. The DNA of the CDR3 is TGTGCCAGCAGCTTACCTCAACAGGCTAGCACAGATACGCAGTATTTT.

In this sample, this clonotype turned up many times. The chain links TRBV7-3 to TRBJ2-1, with 11 bases aligning to TRBD2. This CDR3 region has 16 residues. V trimming: 1 base; J trimming: 4 bases; junction bases outside the gene matches: 3. The V gene's germline CDR1 is SGHTA and CDR2 FQGTGA. The CDR3 nucleotides are TGTGCCAGCAGCTTAAGGGCTAGCGGGGGGTACAATGAGCAGTTCTTC. It codes for CASSLRASGGYNEQFF. The complete variable domain, with remaining parts taken from reference TRBV7-3 and TRBJ2-1, reads GAGVSQTPSNKVTEKGKYVELRCDPISGHTALYWYRQSLGQGPEFLIYFQGTGAADDSGLPNDRFFAVRPEGSVSTLKIQRTERGDSAVYLCASSLRASGGYNEQFFGPGTRLTVL.

This clonotype was picked up a small number of times. This chain links TRBV3-2 with TRBJ2-3. TRBV3-2 is a pseudogene segment. The CDR3 has 15 amino acids. The CDR3 loop reads CASSQENRRSDTQYF. CDR3 sequence (DNA): TGTGCCAGCAGCCAAGAGAATCGAAGGTCAGATACGCAGTATTTT.

This clonotype was counted between two and nine times. J is TRBJ2-3 and V is TRBV29-1; tentative D call: TRBD2 (5 bases). Germline V gene data show CDR1 as SQVTM and CDR2 as ANQGSEA. V was trimmed by 7 bases and J by 1 base, leaving 12 bases between them. The CDR3 totals 13 residues. CDR3 sequence (DNA): TGCAGCGCTGACCACGGGGGCACAGATACGCAGTATTTT. This gives the protein CSADHGGTDTQYF.

This clonotype was picked up a small number of times. This chain connects TRBV3-1 to TRBJ2-1, with 10 bases identical to TRBD2. V gave up 4 bases and J gave up 7 bases; unmatched junction bases: 10. This CDR3 has 16 residues. Germline CDR1 LGHDT, CDR2 YNNKEL (reference sequence). The CDR3 is CASSPPPSGGKNEQFF. DNA for the CDR3: TGTGCCAGCAGCCCCCCCCCTAGCGGGGGTAAAAATGAGCAGTTCTTC.